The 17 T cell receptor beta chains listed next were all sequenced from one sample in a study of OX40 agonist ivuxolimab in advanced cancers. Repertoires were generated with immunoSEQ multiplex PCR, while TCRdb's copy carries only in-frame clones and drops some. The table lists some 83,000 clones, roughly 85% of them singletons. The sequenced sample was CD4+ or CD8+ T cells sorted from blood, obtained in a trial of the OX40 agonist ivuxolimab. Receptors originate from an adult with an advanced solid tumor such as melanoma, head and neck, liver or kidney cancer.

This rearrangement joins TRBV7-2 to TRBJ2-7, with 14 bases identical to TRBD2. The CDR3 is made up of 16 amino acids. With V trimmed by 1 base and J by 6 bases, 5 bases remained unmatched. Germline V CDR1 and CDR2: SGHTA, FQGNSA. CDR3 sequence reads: CASSLGTGLAGAEQYF. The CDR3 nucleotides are TGTGCCAGCAGCTTAGGTACGGGACTAGCGGGAGCCGAGCAGTACTTC.

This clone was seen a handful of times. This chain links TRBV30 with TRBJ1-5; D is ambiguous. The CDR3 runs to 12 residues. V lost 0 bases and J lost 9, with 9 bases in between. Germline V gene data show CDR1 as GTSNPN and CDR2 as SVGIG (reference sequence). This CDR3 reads CAWSVKGGPQHF. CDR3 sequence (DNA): TGTGCCTGGAGTGTAAAGGGCGGGCCCCAGCATTTT.

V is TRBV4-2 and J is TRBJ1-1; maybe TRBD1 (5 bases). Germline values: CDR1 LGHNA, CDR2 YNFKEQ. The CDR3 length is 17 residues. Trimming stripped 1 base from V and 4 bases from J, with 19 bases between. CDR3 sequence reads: CASSQGVPGYAGTEAFF. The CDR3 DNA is TGTGCCAGCAGCCAAGGGGTTCCAGGGTATGCGGGCACTGAAGCTTTCTTT.

CDR3 bases: TGTGCCAGCAGTTTGAGACAGGGGTGGACTGAAGCTTTCTTT. Protein sequence: CASSLRQGWTEAFF. J is TRBJ1-1 and V is TRBV28; TRBD1 matches at 8 bases. The germline gives CDR1 MDHEN, CDR2 SYDVKM. The CDR3 spans 14 residues. Trimming cost V 3 bases and J 5 bases; bases outside gene matches: 5.

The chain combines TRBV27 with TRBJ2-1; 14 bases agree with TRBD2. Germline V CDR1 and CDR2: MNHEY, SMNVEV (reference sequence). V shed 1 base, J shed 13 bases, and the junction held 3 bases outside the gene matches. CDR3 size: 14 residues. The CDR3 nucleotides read TGTGCCAGCAGTTTATGGGGACTAGCGGGAGTTCAGTTCTTC. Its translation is CASSLWGLAGVQFF.

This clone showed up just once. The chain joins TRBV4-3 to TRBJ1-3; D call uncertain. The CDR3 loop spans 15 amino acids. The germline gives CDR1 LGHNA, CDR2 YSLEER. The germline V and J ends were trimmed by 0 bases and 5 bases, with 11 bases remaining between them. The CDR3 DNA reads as TGCGCCAGCAGCCAAGAGGGGAACAGCCGAAACACCATATATTTT. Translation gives CASSQEGNSRNTIYF.

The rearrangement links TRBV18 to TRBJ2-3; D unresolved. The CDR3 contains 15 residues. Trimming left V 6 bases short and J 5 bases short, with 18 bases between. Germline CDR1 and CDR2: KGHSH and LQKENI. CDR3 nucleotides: TGTGCCAGCTCCCCAAATAGTCCTCCCGGAGATACGCAGTATTTT. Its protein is CASSPNSPPGDTQYF.

The chain's CDR3 is CASSPGSAGDEQFF. CDR3 sequence (DNA): TGTGCCAGCAGCCCTGGCTCGGCGGGAGATGAGCAGTTCTTC. The chain links TRBV11-3 to TRBJ2-1; 7 bases are shared with TRBD2. CDR3 size: 14 residues. The V segment lost 5 bases and the J segment 8 bases; nucleotides outside the gene matches: 9. Germline V gives CDR1 SGHNT, CDR2 YENEEA.

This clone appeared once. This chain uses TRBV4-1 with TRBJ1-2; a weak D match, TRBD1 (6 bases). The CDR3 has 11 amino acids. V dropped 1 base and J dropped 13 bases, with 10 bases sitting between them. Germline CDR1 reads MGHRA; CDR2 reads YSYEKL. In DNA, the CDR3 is TGCGCCAGCAGCCAAGGACGGGGGCGCACCTTC. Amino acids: CASSQGRGRTF.

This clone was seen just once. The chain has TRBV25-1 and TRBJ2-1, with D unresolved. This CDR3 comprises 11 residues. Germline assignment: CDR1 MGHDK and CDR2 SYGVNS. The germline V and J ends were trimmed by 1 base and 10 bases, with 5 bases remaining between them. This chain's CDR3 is CASSEFGEQFF. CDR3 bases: TGTGCCAGCAGTGAATTTGGAGAGCAGTTCTTC.

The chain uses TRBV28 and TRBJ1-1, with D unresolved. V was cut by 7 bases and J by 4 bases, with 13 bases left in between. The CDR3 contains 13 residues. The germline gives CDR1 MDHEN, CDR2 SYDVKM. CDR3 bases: TGTGCCAGCACCGTAGGTCTTGGCACTGAAGCTTTCTTT. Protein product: CASTVGLGTEAFF.

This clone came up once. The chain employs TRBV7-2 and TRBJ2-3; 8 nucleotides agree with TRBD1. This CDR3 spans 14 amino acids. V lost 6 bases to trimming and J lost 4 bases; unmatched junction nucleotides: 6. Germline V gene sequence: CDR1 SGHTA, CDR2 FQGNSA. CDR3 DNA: TGTGCCAGCAGAGCCGGACAGGGAGCAGATACGCAGTATTTT. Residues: CASRAGQGADTQYF.

The CDR3 here is CASSLLPGRGTDTQYF. CDR3 DNA: TGCGCCAGCAGCTTGCTTCCAGGCCGAGGGACAGATACGCAGTATTTT. This chain links TRBV5-1 with TRBJ2-3, with D maybe TRBD2 (5 bases). In germline, CDR1 is SGHRS, CDR2 YFSETQ. Trimming pared 1 base from V and 3 bases from J, leaving 15 bases between. The CDR3 length is 16 residues.

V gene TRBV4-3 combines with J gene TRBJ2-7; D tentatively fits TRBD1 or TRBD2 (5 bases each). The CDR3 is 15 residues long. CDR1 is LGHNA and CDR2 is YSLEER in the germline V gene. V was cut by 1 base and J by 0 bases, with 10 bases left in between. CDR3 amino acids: CASSQVIGASYEQYF. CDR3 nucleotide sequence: TGCGCCAGCAGCCAAGTCATCGGGGCCTCCTACGAGCAGTACTTC.

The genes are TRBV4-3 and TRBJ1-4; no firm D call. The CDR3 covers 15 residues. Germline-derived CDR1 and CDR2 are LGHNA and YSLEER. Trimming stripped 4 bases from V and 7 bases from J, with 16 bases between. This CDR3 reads CASSPLGPRGEKLFF. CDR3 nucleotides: TGCGCCAGCAGCCCCCTTGGACCCCGGGGTGAAAAACTGTTTTTT.

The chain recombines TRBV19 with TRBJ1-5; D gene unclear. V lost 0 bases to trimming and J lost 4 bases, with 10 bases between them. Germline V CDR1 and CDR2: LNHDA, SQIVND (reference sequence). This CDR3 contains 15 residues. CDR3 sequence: CASSIEQRPNQPQHF. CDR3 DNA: TGTGCCAGTAGTATAGAGCAGAGACCTAATCAGCCCCAGCATTTT.

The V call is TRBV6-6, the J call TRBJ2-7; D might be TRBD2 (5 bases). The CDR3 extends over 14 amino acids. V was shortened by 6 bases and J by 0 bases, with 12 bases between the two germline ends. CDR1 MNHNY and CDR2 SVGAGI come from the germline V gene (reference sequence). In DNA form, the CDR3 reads TGTGCCAGCAGACGGACGGGAAGCTCCTACGAGCAGTACTTC. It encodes CASRRTGSSYEQYF.